The 21 T cell receptor beta chains below all came from one sample that was sequenced in a study of cytomegalovirus exposure and HLA in healthy donors. Here immunoSEQ multiplex PCR was the method, and the copy in TCRdb shows in-frame clones only, minus some. The table has about 110,000 clones, around 87% seen once. Sequenced sample: PBMCs. All receptors derive from a woman in her twenties or thirties in good health and CMV-seropositive.

The rearrangement links TRBV9 to TRBJ1-4, with D uncertain. Germline CDR1 is SGDLS and CDR2 is YYNGEE. The CDR3 sequence is 15 residues long. Trimming cost V 0 bases and J 8 bases, with 14 bases left between them. The CDR3 coding sequence is TGTGCCAGCAGCGTAGCCCCGAGCTACGGGGAAAAACTGTTTTTT. The encoded protein is CASSVAPSYGEKLFF.

The chain links TRBV28 to TRBJ1-4; possibly TRBD1 for D (5 bases). The CDR3 covers 16 residues. V was cut by 4 bases and J by 7 bases, with 19 bases left in between. Per the germline V gene, CDR1 is MDHEN and CDR2 is SYDVKM. This CDR3 is CASSYQHGGAVEKLFF. The CDR3 DNA sequence: TGTGCCAGCAGTTACCAACATGGAGGGGCTGTTGAAAAACTGTTTTTT.

The rearrangement links TRBV2 to TRBJ1-1, with D hard to call. The V end was cut by 6 bases, the J end by 6 bases, with 14 bases between. This CDR3 is 13 amino acids long. The germline V gene encodes CDR1 SNHLY and CDR2 FYNNEI. For the CDR3, the DNA is TGTGCCAGCAGCGCCCTGTGGAGTTCTGAAGCTTTCTTT. It codes for CASSALWSSEAFF.

V usage is TRBV11-2 and J usage is TRBJ2-2; 10 bases fit TRBD2. Germline loops: CDR1 SGHAT, CDR2 FQNNGV. The CDR3 has 16 residues. With 1 base clipped from V and 7 bases from J, the junction kept 6 bases outside the gene matches. The CDR3 DNA sequence: TGTGCCAGCAGCTTAGCCGGGACTAGCGTTTTCGGGGAGCTGTTTTTT. It yields the protein CASSLAGTSVFGELFF.

This chain connects TRBV7-9 to TRBJ2-7, with 12 positions matching TRBD1. CDR1 and CDR2 (germline): SEHNR, FQNEAQ (reference sequence). Losses at the gene ends were 2 bases for V and 6 bases for J; bases not matched to a gene: 8. This CDR3 has 16 amino acids. The chain's CDR3 is CASSLSLRDRGLEQYF. CDR3 nucleotide sequence: TGTGCCAGCAGCTTATCCCTCCGGGACAGGGGGCTCGAGCAGTACTTC.

The chain uses TRBV28 and TRBJ2-2; D is unresolved. Germline CDR1 and CDR2: MDHEN and SYDVKM. V lost 8 bases and J lost 2, with 12 bases in between. The CDR3 loop spans 14 amino acids. The CDR3 region has the DNA TGTGCCAGCGCGCGGCAGCCAAACACCGGGGAGCTGTTTTTT. Translation gives CASARQPNTGELFF.

This clone was observed a single time. This chain links TRBV5-1 with TRBJ2-3, with a possible D match to TRBD1 (6 bases). Trimming pared 5 bases from V and 1 base from J, leaving 14 bases between. Per the germline V gene, CDR1 is SGHRS and CDR2 is YFSETQ. This CDR3 region has 15 residues. The CDR3 reads CASSTGNQGTDTQYF. In DNA form, the CDR3 reads TGCGCCAGCAGTACAGGGAACCAGGGCACAGATACGCAGTATTTT.

The chain couples TRBV6-5 to TRBJ2-3; possible D gene TRBD1, 6 bases. Per the germline V gene, CDR1 is MNHEY and CDR2 is SVGAGI. The CDR3 runs to 15 residues. The V end lost 2 bases, the J end lost 3 bases, and 12 bases lay between the germline ends. CDR3 loop: CASSYGGGQTDTQYF. In DNA, the CDR3 is TGTGCCAGCAGTTACGGGGGCGGGCAGACAGATACGCAGTATTTT.

This clone was seen a few times. This rearrangement joins TRBV9 to TRBJ1-5; no clear D. Trimming left V 0 bases short and J 0 bases short, with 7 bases between. There are 15 residues in the CDR3. CDR1 and CDR2 from the germline V gene are SGDLS and YYNGEE. The chain's CDR3 is CASSVGGNSNQPQHF. The CDR3 nucleotides read TGTGCCAGCAGCGTAGGAGGGAATAGCAATCAGCCCCAGCATTTT.

This clone was seen a handful of times. The chain carries TRBV2 and TRBJ2-5, with D perhaps TRBD1 (5 bases). The CDR3 totals 14 residues. Germline CDR1 and CDR2: SNHLY and FYNNEI. V shed 7 bases and J shed 1 base, with 13 bases lying between them. CDR3 sequence: CASNRGAIQETQYF. CDR3 DNA: TGTGCCAGCAATAGGGGCGCGATCCAAGAGACCCAGTACTTC.

The CDR3 region is CASDEVGNTEAFF. The CDR3 DNA is TGTGCCAGTGACGAGGTAGGGAACACTGAAGCTTTCTTT. V is TRBV2 and J is TRBJ1-1; D is unclear. V was cut by 9 bases and J by 1 base, with 12 bases left in between. The CDR3 runs to 13 residues. Germline CDR1 SNHLY, CDR2 FYNNEI.

The CDR3 DNA sequence: TGTGCCAGCAGCCTACGAGCGGGTGAGCAGTTCTTC. It codes for CASSLRAGEQFF. V gene TRBV7-3 combines with J gene TRBJ2-1, with a possible D match to TRBD2 (6 bases). The CDR3 extends over 12 amino acids. With 5 bases removed from V and 9 bases from J, the gap between germline ends came to 11 bases. Looked up from germline, CDR1 is SGHTA and CDR2 is FQGTGA.

The chain has TRBV5-4 and TRBJ1-2; TRBD1 agrees at 7 bases. The CDR3 is 14 amino acids. V shed 4 bases, J shed 5 bases, and the junction held 8 bases outside the gene matches. The V gene's germline CDR1 is SGHNT and CDR2 YYREEE (reference sequence). The CDR3 is CASSPTGTVYGYTF. The CDR3 DNA reads as TGTGCCAGCAGCCCAACCGGGACAGTTTATGGCTACACCTTC.

The chain couples TRBV7-2 to TRBJ2-5, with D perhaps matching TRBD2 (6 bases). Germline V gene sequence: CDR1 SGHTA, CDR2 FQGNSA. The ends were cut back, 1 base at V and 7 bases at J, with 16 bases in the middle. The CDR3 loop spans 15 amino acids. The CDR3 is CASSLDPGVGLTQYF. The CDR3 nucleotides are TGTGCCAGCAGCTTAGACCCGGGGGTAGGGCTGACCCAGTACTTC.

The V gene is TRBV10-2, the J gene TRBJ2-1; 9 bases line up with TRBD2. The V gene's germline CDR1 is WSHSY and CDR2 SAAADI. V gave up 2 bases and J gave up 10 bases; unmatched junction bases: 12. CDR3 length equals 16 residues. The CDR3 nucleotides read TGCGCCAGCAGTGAGATGGCGGGAGGGCCAACGGGAGAGCAGTTCTTC. Its protein is CASSEMAGGPTGEQFF.

This chain links TRBV7-9 with TRBJ2-2; TRBD1 agrees at 9 bases. Germline-derived CDR1 and CDR2 are SEHNR and FQNEAQ (reference sequence). This CDR3 comprises 16 residues. V was pared by 5 bases and J by 6 bases, with 10 bases of the junction left unmatched. The DNA for the CDR3 is TGTGCCAGCAGCCCCCGGACAGGGGACGGGTCCGGGGAGCTGTTTTTT. It yields the protein CASSPRTGDGSGELFF.

This chain links TRBV5-1 with TRBJ2-1; 11 nucleotides match TRBD1. The CDR3 length is 14 residues. J lost 7 bases, V lost 5 bases, and 5 bases had no gene match. The germline CDR1 and CDR2 sequences are SGHRS and YFSETQ. In nucleotides, the CDR3 is TGCGCCAGCAGAGGACAGGGGGCTGCGAATGAGCAGTTCTTC. Its translation: CASRGQGAANEQFF.

The rearrangement joins TRBV30 to TRBJ2-1, with D hard to call. Germline CDR1 GTSNPN, CDR2 SVGIG (reference sequence). The CDR3 covers 12 residues. V lost 3 bases, J lost 4 bases, and 7 bases lay in between. The CDR3 sequence: CAWRRDYNEQFF. The CDR3 bases are TGTGCCTGGAGGAGAGATTACAATGAGCAGTTCTTC. The whole variable domain, remainder taken from reference TRBV30 and TRBJ2-1, is SQTIHQWPATLVQPVGSPLSLECTVEGTSNPNLYWYRQAAGRGLQLLFYSVGIGQISSEVPQNLSASRPQDRQFILSSKKLLLSDSGFYLCAWRRDYNEQFFGPGTRLTVL.

This clone was counted a single time. The rearrangement links TRBV4-1 to TRBJ1-1; D is unclear. The CDR3 runs 13 residues. Germline CDR1 reads MGHRA; CDR2 reads YSYEKL. V was cut by 4 bases and J by 3 bases, with 9 bases left in between. The CDR3 DNA follows: TGCGCCAGCAGCCCCAGATTGTACACTGAAGCTTTCTTT. Translated, it gives CASSPRLYTEAFF.

The chain is built from TRBV7-9 and TRBJ2-5; D gene ambiguous. Deletions cut 5 bases from V and 0 bases from J, with 10 bases between. The CDR3 loop spans 14 amino acids. The germline V gene encodes CDR1 SEHNR and CDR2 FQNEAQ (reference sequence). The CDR3 nucleotides are TGTGCCAGCAGCCCTAGAAGAGACCAAGAGACCCAGTACTTC. It specifies CASSPRRDQETQYF.

The V and J genes are TRBV11-2 and TRBJ2-3, with TRBD2 identical over 7 bases. Germline lookup yields CDR1 SGHAT and CDR2 FQNNGV. This CDR3 has 16 residues. V lost 4 bases and J lost 2; bases outside the gene matches: 9. The DNA for the CDR3 is TGTGCCAGCAGCTCCCCCCGGGGGGTCCACACAGATACGCAGTATTTT. This sequence encodes CASSSPRGVHTDTQYF.